This TCR beta chain was captured in a study of shared clonotypes between healthy human individuals. As handled by the study authors: ImmunoSEQ output lacked quality scores and full-length reads, limiting matched filtering. The data were produced by immunoSEQ multiplex PCR, yet TCRdb's version contains in-frame clones alone and is incomplete. The V and J calls and clone size are taken from that table; D and trimming were inferred from the DNA. Counted here are 450,000 to 600,000 clones, about four fifths occurring once; the ten biggest clones make up 10% to 15%. V was pared by 0 bases and J by 4 bases, with 13 bases between. Germline assignment: CDR1 LGHNA and CDR2 YSLEER. The CDR3 covers 15 residues.

This chain connects TRBV4-3 to TRBJ2-7, with a weak D call TRBD2 (6 bases). Sequencing was done on a sample of PBMCs. The clonotype originates from a woman aged 40 to 50 in good health. Some clones in this sample may be carry-over from other donors' samples. This CDR3 is CASSQELGGSYEQYF. The CDR3 DNA is TGCGCCAGCAGCCAAGAGCTAGGAGGGTCGTACGAGCAGTACTTC.